This T cell receptor beta chain was recovered during a study of CD8+ T cells in alopecia areata. As regards this clone: Antigen specificity is unknown.

Alopecia areata patients gave lesional scalp punch biopsies and peripheral blood samples. This CDR3 spans 13 amino acids. With 1 base removed from V and 7 bases from J, the gap between germline ends came to 13 bases. Germline V gene data show CDR1 as SQVTM and CDR2 as ANQGSEA. General study findings and limits: Clonality was higher in lesional than normal scalp, especially in alopecia totalis/universalis. Mice gave a clearer picture of TCR sharing than patients did, possibly for HLA-related reasons.

Isolated RNA was reverse transcribed into cDNA used as the sequencing template. The assay was immunoSEQ multiplex PCR, and TCRdb's table has in-frame clones only and misses some. The data contain more than 95,000 clones, roughly 50% of them singletons. Sequencing was performed on NKG2D-low CD8+ T cells sorted from blood. The source is a human donor with alopecia areata. The chain couples TRBV29-1 to TRBJ1-1, with unresolved D. The CDR3 nucleotides read TGCAGCGTTGAAGTGGTCCAGGCGATTGAAGCTTTCTTT. This translates into CSVEVVQAIEAFF. The full variable domain, completed using reference TRBV29-1 and TRBJ1-1, is SAVISQKPSRDICQRGTSLTIQCQVDSQVTMMFWYRQQPGQSLTLIATANQGSEATYESGFVIDKFPISRPNLTFSTLTVSNMSPEDSSIYLCSVEVVQAIEAFFGQGTRLTVV.